Listed below are T cell receptor beta chains from one sample, sequenced in a study of cytomegalovirus exposure and HLA in healthy donors. Clones were read by immunoSEQ multiplex PCR, and TCRdb kept only the in-frame ones, dropping some. This sample has over 80,000 clones, with about 75% found just once. The sequencing input was PBMCs. Receptors were obtained from a female donor in good health and CMV-seronegative. CDR3s include the opening cysteine and the closing phenylalanine or tryptophan. Fields, in order: D gene, clone size, V gene, J gene, CDR3 DNA, CDR3 protein. D genes are given only for firm matches. Clone size is not always given. Where it is, it says once, few, many or a class for expanded clones.

D: NA; size: NA; V: TRBV14; J: TRBJ1-1; DNA: TGTGCCAGCAGCCAAGTGAACGGGGGTGAAGCTTTCTTT; CDR3: CASSQVNGGEAFF
D: NA; size: NA; V: TRBV7-6; J: TRBJ2-7; DNA: TGTGCCAGCAGCTTAAATCAGGGGTCCAACGAGCAGTACTTC; CDR3: CASSLNQGSNEQYF
D: TRBD1; size: once; V: TRBV9; J: TRBJ2-3; DNA: TGTGCCAGCAGCGCCGGACAGGGCACAGATACGCAGTATTTT; CDR3: CASSAGQGTDTQYF
D: TRBD1; size: NA; V: TRBV28; J: TRBJ1-2; DNA: TGTGCCAGCAACCCTCCGGGACAGGGGCTCTATGGCTACACCTTC; CDR3: CASNPPGQGLYGYTF
D: TRBD1; size: NA; V: TRBV4-3; J: TRBJ1-1; DNA: TGCGCCAGCAACGACAGGGTTGGCACTGAAGCTTTCTTT; CDR3: CASNDRVGTEAFF
D: TRBD2; size: NA; V: TRBV28; J: TRBJ2-7; DNA: TGTGCCAGCCCCCCAGGCGGACTAGCGATGAACGAGCAGTACTTC; CDR3: CASPPGGLAMNEQYF
D: TRBD1; size: NA; V: TRBV6-1; J: TRBJ2-1; DNA: TGTGCCAGCAGTGCTTATGGGACAGGGGCAATCAATGAGCAGTTCTTC; CDR3: CASSAYGTGAINEQFF
D: TRBD1; size: NA; V: TRBV5-1; J: TRBJ2-7; DNA: TGCGCCAGCAGCGCGGGACAGGGGGGCAACGAGCAGTACTTC; CDR3: CASSAGQGGNEQYF
D: TRBD2; size: NA; V: TRBV27; J: TRBJ2-7; DNA: TGTGCCAGCACCCAATCAATCGGACTAGCGGGAGGTAGCGAGCAGTACTTC; CDR3: CASTQSIGLAGGSEQYF
D: TRBD1; size: NA; V: TRBV6-6; J: TRBJ1-2; DNA: TGTGCCAGCATTCGCGACAGGGTAGGGGTCGATGGCTACACCTTC; CDR3: CASIRDRVGVDGYTF
D: TRBD1; size: NA; V: TRBV29-1; J: TRBJ1-1; DNA: TGCAGCGTTGGAGGGGGACAGGGAAACACTGAAGCTTTCTTT; CDR3: CSVGGGQGNTEAFF
D: NA; size: NA; V: TRBV5-6; J: TRBJ1-6; DNA: TGTGCCAGCAGTTACAGAGATTCACCCCTCCACTTT; CDR3: CASSYRDSPLHF
D: NA; size: NA; V: TRBV7-9; J: TRBJ1-4; DNA: TGTGCCAGCAGCTTAGCACAGGGTGACGAAAAACTGTTTTTT; CDR3: CASSLAQGDEKLFF
D: NA; size: few; V: TRBV4-3; J: TRBJ2-6; DNA: TGCGCCAGCAGCCAAGAGACGGGATCTGGGGCCAACGTCCTGACTTTC; CDR3: CASSQETGSGANVLTF
D: TRBD2; size: NA; V: TRBV5-6; J: TRBJ2-3; DNA: TGTGCCAGCAGCTTGGCAGGGACTAGAGGGGATACGCAGTATTTT; CDR3: CASSLAGTRGDTQYF
D: NA; size: few; V: TRBV5-6; J: TRBJ2-3; DNA: TGTGCCAGCAGCGTTATTAGCACAGATACGCAGTATTTT; CDR3: CASSVISTDTQYF
D: TRBD1; size: NA; V: TRBV19; J: TRBJ2-3; DNA: TGTGCCAGTAGTTCCCAGGGGGCGACGGATACGCAGTATTTT; CDR3: CASSSQGATDTQYF
D: NA; size: NA; V: TRBV6-5; J: TRBJ1-1; DNA: TGTGCCAGCACCTCGGGAAGCACTGAAGCTTTCTTT; CDR3: CASTSGSTEAFF
D: NA; size: NA; V: TRBV29-1; J: TRBJ2-5; DNA: TGCAGCGCAGGACAGATCCAAGAGACCCAGTACTTC; CDR3: CSAGQIQETQYF
D: NA; size: NA; V: TRBV19; J: TRBJ1-5; DNA: TGTGCCAGTAGTATCGAAAGGGGGTCAGCTCAGCCCCAGCATTTT; CDR3: CASSIERGSAQPQHF
D: NA; size: NA; V: TRBV2; J: TRBJ1-1; DNA: TGTGCCAGCGTGGGAGGCGGTGGTTACACTGAAGCTTTCTTT; CDR3: CASVGGGGYTEAFF
D: TRBD1; size: NA; V: TRBV29-1; J: TRBJ1-1; DNA: TGCAGCGCCCCCGCACTGACAGGGCTCACTGAAGCTTTCTTT; CDR3: CSAPALTGLTEAFF
D: TRBD2; size: NA; V: TRBV4-1; J: TRBJ2-3; DNA: TGCGCCAGCAGCCAAGATGTGAGCGGGGGGAGAAGAGATACGCAGTATTTT; CDR3: CASSQDVSGGRRDTQYF
D: TRBD1; size: NA; V: TRBV19; J: TRBJ2-7; DNA: TGTGCCAGTAGGGGACAGGCGATAGACTACGAGCAGTACTTC; CDR3: CASRGQAIDYEQYF
D: NA; size: NA; V: TRBV6-4; J: TRBJ1-5; DNA: TGTGCCAGCAGTGCAGGGGAGTCCTCTCCCCAGCATTTT; CDR3: CASSAGESSPQHF
D: NA; size: NA; V: TRBV15; J: TRBJ1-1; DNA: TGTGCCACCAGCAGAGATGGGAGCCGGGGTTCTCCGAACACTGAAGCTTTCTTT; CDR3: CATSRDGSRGSPNTEAFF
D: TRBD2; size: NA; V: TRBV4-1; J: TRBJ2-3; DNA: TGCGCCATCAGCCCCGTCCATGGGGGGCGGGGGGAGGGAGATACGCAGTATTTT; CDR3: CAISPVHGGRGEGDTQYF
D: NA; size: NA; V: TRBV6-1; J: TRBJ1-5; DNA: TGTGCCAGCATGCGGGACGGGAATCAGCCCCAGCATTTT; CDR3: CASMRDGNQPQHF
D: NA; size: few; V: TRBV5-1; J: TRBJ1-4; DNA: TGCGCCAGCAGCTCCCGTGGGACTCCAACAACTAATGAAAAACTGTTTTTT; CDR3: CASSSRGTPTTNEKLFF
D: TRBD2; size: NA; V: TRBV11-2; J: TRBJ2-5; DNA: TGTGCCAGCAGCCAGGGACTAGGGGGACAAGAGACCCAGTACTTC; CDR3: CASSQGLGGQETQYF
D: NA; size: NA; V: TRBV7-6; J: TRBJ1-4; DNA: TGTGCCAGCAGCCCCTCAGGGCAGGCTAATGAAAAACTGTTTTTT; CDR3: CASSPSGQANEKLFF
D: NA; size: few; V: TRBV28; J: TRBJ1-1; DNA: TGTGCCAGCAGTTTGGGGGCAGGTGAAGCTTTCTTT; CDR3: CASSLGAGEAFF
D: NA; size: few; V: TRBV6-5; J: TRBJ2-7; DNA: TGTGCCAGCAGTTACTCCTGGGGCGGGATGAGCTACGAGCAGTACTTC; CDR3: CASSYSWGGMSYEQYF